This T cell receptor (beta chain) was sequenced in a study of radiotherapy plus CTLA-4 blockade in lung cancer. Study context: Among all patients, more than 15% showed objective responses, while about 30% had disease control.

Produced via immunoSEQ multiplex PCR; TCRdb's table is partial and in-frame only. The sample lists approximately 100,000 clones; more than 70% were seen once. The V gene's germline CDR1 is SGHRS and CDR2 YFSETQ. The CDR3 sequence is 15 residues long. With 3 bases clipped from V and 3 bases from J, the junction kept 4 bases outside the gene matches. The input for sequencing was peripheral blood, taken from a patient treated with radiotherapy plus ipilimumab. The TCR originated in a human donor with non-small cell lung cancer that progressed on radiotherapy plus ipilimumab. Some clones in this sample may be carry-over from other donors' samples. The chain joins TRBV5-1 to TRBJ2-5, with 11 bases lining up with TRBD2. CDR3 DNA: TGCGCCAGCAGCTCCATGACTAGCGGGGAAGAGACCCAGTACTTC. Protein sequence: CASSSMTSGEETQYF.